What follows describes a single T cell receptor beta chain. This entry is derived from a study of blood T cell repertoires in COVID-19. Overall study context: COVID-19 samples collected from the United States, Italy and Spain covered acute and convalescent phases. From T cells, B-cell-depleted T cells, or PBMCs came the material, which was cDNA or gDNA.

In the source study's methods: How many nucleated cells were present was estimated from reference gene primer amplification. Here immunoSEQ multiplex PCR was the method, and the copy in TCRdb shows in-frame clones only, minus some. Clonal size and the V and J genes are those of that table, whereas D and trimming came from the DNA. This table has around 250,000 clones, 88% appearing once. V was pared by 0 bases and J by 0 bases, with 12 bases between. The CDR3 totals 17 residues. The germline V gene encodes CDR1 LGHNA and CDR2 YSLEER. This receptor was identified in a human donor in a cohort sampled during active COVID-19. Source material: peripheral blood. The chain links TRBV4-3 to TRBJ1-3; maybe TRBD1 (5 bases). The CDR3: CASSQESGLGSGNTIYF. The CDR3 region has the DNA TGCGCCAGCAGCCAAGAATCAGGGTTGGGCTCTGGAAACACCATATATTTT.